Listed below are T cell receptor beta chains from one sample, sequenced in a study of cytotoxic CD8 clonotypes in ibrutinib-treated CLL. Produced via immunoSEQ multiplex PCR; TCRdb's table is partial and in-frame only. The sample lists roughly 200,000 clones; over 60% were seen once. The input for sequencing was PBMCs, taken after 24 months of ibrutinib treatment. The origin of the receptors is a human donor with chronic lymphocytic leukemia. The CDR3 runs from the conserved cysteine through the conserved F or W. A D gene is named only where the DNA matches it firmly. Expanded clones are given a class, and other clones once, few, many or no size at all.

NA	TRBV4-3	TRBD2	TRBJ2-3	TGCGCCAGCAGCCCAAAGGGGACTAGGGTTGTTGATACGCAGTATTTT	CASSPKGTRVVDTQYF
few	TRBV2	TRBD1	TRBJ1-5	TGTGCCAGCAGGACAGGGGTAATAGGTATCCAGCCCCAGCATTTT	CASRTGVIGIQPQHF
few	TRBV5-1	NA	TRBJ2-5	TGCGCCAGCAGCTTGATTAATTCCCAAGAGACCCAGTACTTC	CASSLINSQETQYF
NA	TRBV30	NA	TRBJ2-7	TGTGCCTGGAGTATTTATAGCGACGAGCAGTACTTC	CAWSIYSDEQYF
NA	TRBV19	TRBD1	TRBJ1-1	TGTGCCAGTGATATAGGGACAGGTCGGAAGTTGACTGAAGCTTTCTTT	CASDIGTGRKLTEAFF
NA	TRBV7-2	TRBD1	TRBJ2-7	TGTGCCAGCAGCATCTATCCGGGACAGATCTCCTACGAGCAGTACTTC	CASSIYPGQISYEQYF
NA	TRBV28	NA	TRBJ1-2	TGTGCCAGCAGTTTAAAAGGGGGCTATGGCTACACCTTC	CASSLKGGYGYTF
NA	TRBV14	NA	TRBJ1-1	TGTGCCAGCAGCCCCCTGCGAACAGGGACTGAAGCTTTCTTT	CASSPLRTGTEAFF
NA	TRBV9	TRBD2	TRBJ2-1	TGTGCCAGCAGCGTAGAAAGCGGGAACTACAATGAGCAGTTCTTC	CASSVESGNYNEQFF
NA	TRBV5-1	TRBD2	TRBJ2-4	TGCGCCAGCAGCTCCGGGACTAGCGGGGAAAACATTCAGTACTTC	CASSSGTSGENIQYF
NA	TRBV28	TRBD1	TRBJ1-2	TGTGCCAGCGGCCAGACAGGGGGCCTCCCTGGCTACACCTTC	CASGQTGGLPGYTF
NA	TRBV25-1	TRBD1	TRBJ2-5	TGTGCCAGCAGTGTCGAGGGGGCCGGGGAGACCCAGTACTTC	CASSVEGAGETQYF
few	TRBV5-4	NA	TRBJ2-1	TGTGCCAGCAGCTTGGGGTTCCGGCAAAGCTCCTACAATGAGCAGTTCTTC	CASSLGFRQSSYNEQFF
few	TRBV4-3	NA	TRBJ1-5	TGCGCCAGCAGCCATGACCGATATCAGCCCCAGCATTTT	CASSHDRYQPQHF
few	TRBV19	TRBD2	TRBJ2-6	TGTGCCAGTAAGTGGACTAGCGGGAGTATCCCTGGGGCCAACGTCCTGACTTTC	CASKWTSGSIPGANVLTF
NA	TRBV27	NA	TRBJ2-1	TGTGCCAGCAGTTTTACCGACAATGAGCAGTTCTTC	CASSFTDNEQFF
NA	TRBV9	NA	TRBJ1-3	TGTGCCAGCAGTGACGGGGGGCTTGGTGGAAACACCATATATTTT	CASSDGGLGGNTIYF
NA	TRBV2	TRBD2	TRBJ2-1	TGTGCCAGCCATGGCCTAGCGGGAGGCTGGCAGTTCTTC	CASHGLAGGWQFF
NA	TRBV2	NA	TRBJ1-2	TGTGCCAGCAGTGAAGTTACAGGGATCAACTATGGCTACACCTTC	CASSEVTGINYGYTF
few	TRBV27	TRBD1	TRBJ2-2	TGTGCCAGCAGATTACAGGGGTCCGGGGAGCTGTTTTTT	CASRLQGSGELFF
NA	TRBV6-1	NA	TRBJ1-2	TGTGCCAGCAGTGACATACAAGTGGATGGCTACACCTTC	CASSDIQVDGYTF
NA	TRBV10-3	NA	TRBJ2-3	TGTGCCATCAGCGCGCTAGCCACACAAATGGATACGCAGTATTTT	CAISALATQMDTQYF
few	TRBV7-2	NA	TRBJ1-2	TGTGCCAGCAGCTTAGATGTTTGGGACACTAACTATGGCTACACCTTC	CASSLDVWDTNYGYTF
NA	TRBV30	NA	TRBJ1-1	TGTGCCTGGGGCGAAATTGGGACTGAAGCTTTCTTT	CAWGEIGTEAFF
NA	TRBV19	TRBD1	TRBJ2-6	TGTGCCAGTAGTAAAGACAGGGCCGGGGCCAACGTCCTGACTTTC	CASSKDRAGANVLTF
few	TRBV7-2	NA	TRBJ2-7	TGTGCCAGCAGCGCGTCCTCCTACGAGCAGTACTTC	CASSASSYEQYF
NA	TRBV5-4	NA	TRBJ2-7	TGTGCCAGCAGCAGGCCAGAGTACGGGGAGCAGTACTTC	CASSRPEYGEQYF
NA	TRBV30	NA	TRBJ2-1	TGTGCCTGGAGCAATAACCGGGACTCAAGGCTCTTC	CAWSNNRDSRLF
few	TRBV10-2	TRBD2	TRBJ2-4	TGCGCCAGCAGTGCTCTCTTGGGACTAGCGGGAGTAGGGGAAAACATTCAGTACTTC	CASSALLGLAGVGENIQYF
NA	TRBV7-7	NA	TRBJ1-1	TGTGCTAGCAGCTCGGACGAGAACACTGAAGCTTTCTTT	CASSSDENTEAFF
NA	TRBV6-1	NA	TRBJ1-2	TGTGCCAGCTCCTGGGTAGGAGCACAGGCGGGCGGCTACACCTTC	CASSWVGAQAGGYTF
NA	TRBV7-9	TRBD1	TRBJ2-1	TGTGCCAGCAGCCCGACCGGGACAGGGTACAATGAGCAGTTCTTC	CASSPTGTGYNEQFF
NA	TRBV12-2	NA	TRBJ2-2	TGTGCAAGTCGCCAAAAAACGAGGGGAAAGGGGGACACCGGGGAGCTGTTTTTT	CASRQKTRGKGDTGELFF
NA	TRBV4-1	NA	TRBJ2-7	TGCGCCAGCAGCCAAGATCACAGGATACTCTCCTACGAGCAGTACTTC	CASSQDHRILSYEQYF
once	TRBV5-1	NA	TRBJ2-3	TGCGCCAGCAGCTTGGGGGAGAGGAGGGATACGCAGTATTTT	CASSLGERRDTQYF
few	TRBV7-9	TRBD1	TRBJ2-3	TGTGCCAGCAGCTCAGGACAGGGGGCAACAGATACGCAGTATTTT	CASSSGQGATDTQYF
NA	TRBV5-4	TRBD2	TRBJ2-7	TGTGCCAGCAGCTTACGAGCGGGAGAGTCCTACGAGCAGTACTTC	CASSLRAGESYEQYF
NA	TRBV28	TRBD1	TRBJ1-2	TGTGCCAGCAGCTCCCCCGGGACAGTTCTTGATGGCTACACCTTC	CASSSPGTVLDGYTF
NA	TRBV11-2	NA	TRBJ1-2	TGTGCCAGCAGCTTAGACAGGAATGGTGGCTACACCTTC	CASSLDRNGGYTF
NA	TRBV7-7	NA	TRBJ2-7	TGTGCTAGCAGCTTAGCTGCAGGTTCCTACGAGCAGTACTTC	CASSLAAGSYEQYF
NA	TRBV19	NA	TRBJ2-7	TGTGCCAGTAGTATGTCCGCTGTCACCTACGAGCAGTACTTC	CASSMSAVTYEQYF
NA	TRBV4-1	TRBD1	TRBJ2-1	TGCGCCAGCAGCCAGGCCCACAGGGGCCATGAGCAGTTCTTC	CASSQAHRGHEQFF
NA	TRBV5-8	TRBD1	TRBJ2-7	TGTGCCAGCAGCCGGGCCGGGACAGGGTACTACGAGCAGTACTTC	CASSRAGTGYYEQYF
NA	TRBV30	NA	TRBJ2-7	TGTGCCTGGAGTATTTCTACAGGCTACGAGCAGTACTTC	CAWSISTGYEQYF
few	TRBV29-1	NA	TRBJ2-7	TGCAGCGTTGTTGACAGCGACTACGAGCAGTACTTC	CSVVDSDYEQYF
NA	TRBV5-6	NA	TRBJ2-7	TGTGCCAGCAGCCATAGTTTCTCCTACGAGCAGTACTTC	CASSHSFSYEQYF
NA	TRBV9	NA	TRBJ2-2	TGTGCCAGCAGCCGCGATGAGGGGTTGGCCGGGGAGCTGTTTTTT	CASSRDEGLAGELFF
once	TRBV13	TRBD2	TRBJ2-7	TGTGCCAGCAGCTTAAGCGCTAGCGGGAGCCCCTACGAGCAGTACTTC	CASSLSASGSPYEQYF
NA	TRBV9	NA	TRBJ2-7	TGTGCCAGCAGCGTTCGAGGAGCGTTGGTCCCCACTAACGAGCAGTACTTC	CASSVRGALVPTNEQYF
NA	TRBV18	TRBD1	TRBJ1-2	TGTGCCAGCTCAGGGACAGGGGTGAAGGAGGGCTACACCTTC	CASSGTGVKEGYTF
NA	TRBV5-1	TRBD1	TRBJ1-2	TGCGCCAGCCGTCCCTCTGGGACAGGGTACGGCTACACCTTC	CASRPSGTGYGYTF
NA	TRBV18	NA	TRBJ2-3	TGTGCCAGCTCACCCCCCAACAGGCTCACAGATACGCAGTATTTT	CASSPPNRLTDTQYF
NA	TRBV7-2	TRBD2	TRBJ2-1	TGTGCCAGCATCCGATGGGCTAGCGGGAGGGTTGAGCAGTTCTTC	CASIRWASGRVEQFF
NA	TRBV5-1	NA	TRBJ2-7	TGCGCCAGCAGCATTATTACGGGAGCCCACTACGAGCAGTACTTC	CASSIITGAHYEQYF
NA	TRBV4-3	NA	TRBJ1-2	TGCGCCAGCAGCCAAGGACAGTTTTCGGGTGGCTACACCTTC	CASSQGQFSGGYTF
few	TRBV5-1	TRBD1	TRBJ1-5	TGCGCCAGCAGCTTGGCCGGGACAGAATATCAGCCCCAGCATTTT	CASSLAGTEYQPQHF
NA	TRBV29-1	NA	TRBJ2-2	TGCAGCGTTGGGTGGGCGGCCGGGGAGCTGTTTTTT	CSVGWAAGELFF
NA	TRBV4-3	TRBD2	TRBJ2-3	TGCGCCAGCAGCCAACTCGGGACTAGCGGAAACACAGATACGCAGTATTTT	CASSQLGTSGNTDTQYF
NA	TRBV7-9	NA	TRBJ2-7	TGTGCCAGCAGCACCGGGACTGCCTCCTACGAGCAGTACTTC	CASSTGTASYEQYF
NA	TRBV7-6	TRBD1	TRBJ2-7	TGTGCCAGCAGCTCCCGCAGCGGACAGGGGGGTTACGAGCAGTACTTC	CASSSRSGQGGYEQYF